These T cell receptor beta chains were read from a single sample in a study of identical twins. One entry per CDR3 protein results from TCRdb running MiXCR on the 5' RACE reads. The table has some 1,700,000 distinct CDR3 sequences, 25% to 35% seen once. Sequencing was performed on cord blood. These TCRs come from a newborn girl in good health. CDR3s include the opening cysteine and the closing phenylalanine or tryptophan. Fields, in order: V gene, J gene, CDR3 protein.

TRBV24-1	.	CATSDPSGRADEQYF
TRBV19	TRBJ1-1	CASSITVNTEAFF
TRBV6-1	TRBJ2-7	CASSQTGLSYEQYF
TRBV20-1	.	CSARVIEQYF
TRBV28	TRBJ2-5	CASSPRSFRRSYNEQYF
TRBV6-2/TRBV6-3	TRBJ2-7	CASSYKRQGPYEQYF
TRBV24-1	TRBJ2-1	CATSDLSVRNNEQFF
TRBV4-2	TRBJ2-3	CASSHELAGGLIRTDTQYF
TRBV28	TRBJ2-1	CASSPGAYRGRLYNEQFF
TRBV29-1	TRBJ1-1	CSVDVHTEAFF
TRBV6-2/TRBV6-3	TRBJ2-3	CASLGGPLVDTQYF
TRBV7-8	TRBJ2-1	CASSFPTSGSTSYNEQFF
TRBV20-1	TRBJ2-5	CSAAPRLGRWNEQYF
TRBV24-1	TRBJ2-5	CATSVPGQGYNEQYF
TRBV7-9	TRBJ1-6	CASSSGTGENSPLHF
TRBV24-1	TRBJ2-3	CATNPGGPADTQYF
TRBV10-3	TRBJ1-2	CAISDRGRNYGYTF
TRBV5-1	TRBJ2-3	CASSLELADTDTQYF
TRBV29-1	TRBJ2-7	CSVGVSGGAYEQYF
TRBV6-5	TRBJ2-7	CASSYLGLAGSYEQYF
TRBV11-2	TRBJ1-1	CASSSDVGLMNTEAFF
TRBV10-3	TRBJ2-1	CATGLAKAYNEQFF
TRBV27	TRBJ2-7	CASSLWQPPYEQYF
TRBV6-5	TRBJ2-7	CASSSSSTGQPYEQYF
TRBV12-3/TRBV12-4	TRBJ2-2	CASSTDTNTGELFF
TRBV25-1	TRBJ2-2	CASSGWGYTGELFF
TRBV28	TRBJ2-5	CASSLLGLGYQETQYF
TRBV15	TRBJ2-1	CATSRPGRSSYNEQFF
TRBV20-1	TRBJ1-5	CSAQPSNQPQHF
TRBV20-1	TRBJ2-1	CSARDRLAGGWDEQFF
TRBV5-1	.	CASRLADQETQFF
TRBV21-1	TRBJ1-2	CASSKRTKGGQGYGYTF
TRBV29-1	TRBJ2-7	CSVEVVSGRAYEQYF
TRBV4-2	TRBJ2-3	CASSQVTGKKTDTQYF
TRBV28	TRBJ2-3	CASWAPGSTDTQYF
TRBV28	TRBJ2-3	CASPPRLADKGGDTQYF
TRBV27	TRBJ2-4	CASSPHAGWTKNIQYF
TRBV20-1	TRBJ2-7	CSAQDRVAYEQYF